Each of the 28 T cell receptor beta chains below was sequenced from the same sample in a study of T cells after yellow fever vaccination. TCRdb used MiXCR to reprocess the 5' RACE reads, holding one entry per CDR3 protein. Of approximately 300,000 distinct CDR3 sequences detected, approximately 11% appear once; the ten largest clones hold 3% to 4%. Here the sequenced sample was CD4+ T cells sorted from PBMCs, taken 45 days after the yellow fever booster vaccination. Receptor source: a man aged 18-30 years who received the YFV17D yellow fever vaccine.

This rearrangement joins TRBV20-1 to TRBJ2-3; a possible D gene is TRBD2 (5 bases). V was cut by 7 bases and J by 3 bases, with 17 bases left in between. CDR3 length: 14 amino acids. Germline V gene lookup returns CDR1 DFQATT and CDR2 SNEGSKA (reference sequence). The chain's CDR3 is CSVELGDSTDTQYF. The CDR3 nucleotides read TGCAGTGTAGAGTTGGGAGACTCTACAGATACGCAGTATTTT.

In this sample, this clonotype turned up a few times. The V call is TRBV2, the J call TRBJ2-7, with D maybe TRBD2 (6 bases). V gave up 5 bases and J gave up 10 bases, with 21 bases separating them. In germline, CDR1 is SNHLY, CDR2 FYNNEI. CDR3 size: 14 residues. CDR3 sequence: CASSPMGGTDRQYV. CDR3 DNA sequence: TGTGCCAGCAGTCCTATGGGCGGGACCGATCGTCAGTACGTC.

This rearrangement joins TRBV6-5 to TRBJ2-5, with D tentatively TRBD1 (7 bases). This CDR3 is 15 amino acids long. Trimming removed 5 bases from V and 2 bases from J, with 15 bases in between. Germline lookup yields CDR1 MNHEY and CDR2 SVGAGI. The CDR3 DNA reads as TGTGCCAGCAGTACCGAGGGGGCGGGGCAAGAGACCCAGTACTTC. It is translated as CASSTEGAGQETQYF.

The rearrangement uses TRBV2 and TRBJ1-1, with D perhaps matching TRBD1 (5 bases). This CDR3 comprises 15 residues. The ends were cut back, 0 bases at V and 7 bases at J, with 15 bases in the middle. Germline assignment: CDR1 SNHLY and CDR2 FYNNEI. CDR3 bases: TGTGCCAGCAGTGAAGCGCCTGGCAGGGTTTATGAAGCTTTCTTT. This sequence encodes CASSEAPGRVYEAFF.

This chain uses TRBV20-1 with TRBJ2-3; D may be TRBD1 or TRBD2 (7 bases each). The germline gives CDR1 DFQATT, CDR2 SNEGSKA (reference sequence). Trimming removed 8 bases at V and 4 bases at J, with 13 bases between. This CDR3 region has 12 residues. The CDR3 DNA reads TGCAGTCCCAGGGGGGGGGCAGATACGCAGTATTTT. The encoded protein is CSPRGGADTQYF.

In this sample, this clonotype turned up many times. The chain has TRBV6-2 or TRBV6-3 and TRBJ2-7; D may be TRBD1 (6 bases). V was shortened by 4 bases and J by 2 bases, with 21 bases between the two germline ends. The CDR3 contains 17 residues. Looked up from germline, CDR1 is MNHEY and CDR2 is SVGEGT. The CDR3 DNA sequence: TGTGCCAGCAGTTTTGACAGGACCACTCAGCATACCTACGAGCAGTACTTC. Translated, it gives CASSFDRTTQHTYEQYF.

The CDR3: CASRGGAGDTGELFF. The CDR3 DNA reads TGTGCCAGTAGAGGAGGAGCGGGTGACACCGGGGAGCTGTTTTTT. The genes are TRBV19 and TRBJ2-2, with D possibly TRBD2 on 6 matching bases. Trimming shortened V by 6 bases and J by 3 bases, and 14 bases separated the two germline ends. There are 15 residues in the CDR3. Germline assignment: CDR1 LNHDA and CDR2 SQIVND (reference sequence). Filled out from reference TRBV19 and TRBJ2-2, the complete variable domain reads DGGITQSPKYLFRKEGQNVTLSCEQNLNHDAMYWYRQDPGQGLRLIYYSQIVNDFQKGDIAEGYSVSREKKESFPLTVTSAQKNPTAFYLCASRGGAGDTGELFFGEGSRLTVL.

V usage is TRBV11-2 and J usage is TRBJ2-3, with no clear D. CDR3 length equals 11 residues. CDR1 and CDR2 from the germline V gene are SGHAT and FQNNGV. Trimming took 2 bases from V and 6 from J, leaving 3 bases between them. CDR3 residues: CASSLWDTQYF. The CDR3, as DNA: TGTGCCAGCAGCTTATGGGATACGCAGTATTTT.

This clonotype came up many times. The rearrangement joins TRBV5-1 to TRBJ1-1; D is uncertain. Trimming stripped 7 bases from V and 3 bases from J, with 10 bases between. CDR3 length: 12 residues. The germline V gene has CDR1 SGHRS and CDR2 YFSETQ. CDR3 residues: CASRADYTEAFF. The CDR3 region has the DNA TGCGCCAGCCGGGCAGACTACACTGAAGCTTTCTTT. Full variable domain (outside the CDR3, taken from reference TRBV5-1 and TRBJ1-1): KAGVTQTPRYLIKTRGQQVTLSCSPISGHRSVSWYQQTPGQGLQFLFEYFSETQRNKGNFPGRFSGRQFSNSRSEMNVSTLELGDSALYLCASRADYTEAFFGQGTRLTVV.

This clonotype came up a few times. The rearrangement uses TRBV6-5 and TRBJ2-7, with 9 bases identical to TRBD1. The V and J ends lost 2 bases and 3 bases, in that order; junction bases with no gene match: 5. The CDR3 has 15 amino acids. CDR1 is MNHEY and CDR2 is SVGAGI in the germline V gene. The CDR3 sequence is CASSYAGTGNYEQYF. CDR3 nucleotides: TGTGCCAGCAGTTACGCCGGGACAGGGAACTACGAGCAGTACTTC.

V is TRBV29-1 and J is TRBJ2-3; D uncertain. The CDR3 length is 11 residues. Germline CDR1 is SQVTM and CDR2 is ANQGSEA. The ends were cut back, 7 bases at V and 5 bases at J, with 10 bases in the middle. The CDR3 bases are TGCAGCGCCCCAGGTGGAGATACGCAGTATTTT. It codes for CSAPGGDTQYF.

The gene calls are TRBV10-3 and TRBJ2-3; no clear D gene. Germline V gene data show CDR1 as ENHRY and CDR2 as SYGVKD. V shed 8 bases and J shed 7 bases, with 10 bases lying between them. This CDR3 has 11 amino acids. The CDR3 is CAIGLGNTQYF. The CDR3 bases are TGTGCCATCGGGCTAGGAAATACGCAGTATTTT.

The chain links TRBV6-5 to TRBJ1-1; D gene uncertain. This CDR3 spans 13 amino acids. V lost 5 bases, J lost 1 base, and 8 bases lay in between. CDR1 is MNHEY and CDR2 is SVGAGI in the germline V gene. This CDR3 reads CASSVTWNTEAFF. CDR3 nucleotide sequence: TGTGCCAGCAGTGTTACATGGAACACTGAAGCTTTCTTT.

In nucleotides, the CDR3 is TGTGCCAGCAGCGCGGGACAGGGCGCGAATTCACCCCTCCACTTT. Translating it yields CASSAGQGANSPLHF. The genes are TRBV7-3 and TRBJ1-6, with 9 bases identical to TRBD1. In germline, CDR1 is SGHTA, CDR2 FQGTGA. With V trimmed by 5 bases and J by 7 bases, 6 bases remained unmatched. CDR3 length: 15 residues.

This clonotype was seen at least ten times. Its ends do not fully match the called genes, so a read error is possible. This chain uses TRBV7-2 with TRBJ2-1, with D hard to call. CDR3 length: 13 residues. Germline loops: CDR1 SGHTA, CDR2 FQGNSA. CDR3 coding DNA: TGCGCCAGCAGCTTGGACGGGTACAATGAGCAGTTCTTC. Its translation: CASSLDGYNEQFF.

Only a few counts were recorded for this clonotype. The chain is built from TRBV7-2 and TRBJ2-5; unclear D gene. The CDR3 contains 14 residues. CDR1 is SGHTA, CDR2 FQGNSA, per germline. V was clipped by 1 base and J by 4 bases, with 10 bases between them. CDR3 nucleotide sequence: TGTGCCAGCAGCTTAGGGTATGGAAGAGAGACCCAGTACTTC. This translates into CASSLGYGRETQYF.

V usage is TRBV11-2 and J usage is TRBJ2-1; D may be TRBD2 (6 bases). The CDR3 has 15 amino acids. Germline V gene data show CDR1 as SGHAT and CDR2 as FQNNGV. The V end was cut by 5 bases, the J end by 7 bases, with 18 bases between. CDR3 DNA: TGTGCCAGCAGCCCTCGGGGCCCGAGCGGGAATGAGCAGTTCTTC. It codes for CASSPRGPSGNEQFF.

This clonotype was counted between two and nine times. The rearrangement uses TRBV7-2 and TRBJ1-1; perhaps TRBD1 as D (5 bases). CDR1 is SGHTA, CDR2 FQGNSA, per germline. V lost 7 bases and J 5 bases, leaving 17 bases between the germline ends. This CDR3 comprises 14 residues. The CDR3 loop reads CASMEFQEGTEAFF. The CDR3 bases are TGTGCCAGCATGGAATTTCAGGAGGGGACTGAAGCTTTCTTT.

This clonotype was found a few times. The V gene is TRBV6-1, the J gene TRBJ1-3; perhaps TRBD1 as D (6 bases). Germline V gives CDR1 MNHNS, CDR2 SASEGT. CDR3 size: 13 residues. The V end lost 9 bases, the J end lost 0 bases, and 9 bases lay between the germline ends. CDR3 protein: CASFRGSGNTIYF. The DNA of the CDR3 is TGTGCCAGTTTCAGGGGCTCTGGAAACACCATATATTTT.

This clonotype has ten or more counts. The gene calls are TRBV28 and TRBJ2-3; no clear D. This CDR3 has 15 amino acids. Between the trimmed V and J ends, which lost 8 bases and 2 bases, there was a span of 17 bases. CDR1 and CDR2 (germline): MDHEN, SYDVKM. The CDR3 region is CASSIGASSTDTQYF. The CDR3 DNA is TGTGCCAGCTCGATTGGCGCCAGCTCCACAGATACGCAGTATTTT.

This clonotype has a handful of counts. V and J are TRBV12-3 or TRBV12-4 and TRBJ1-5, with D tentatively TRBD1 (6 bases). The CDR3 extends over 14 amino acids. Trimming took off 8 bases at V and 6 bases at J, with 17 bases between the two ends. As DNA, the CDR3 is TGTGCCAGCGGGATAACAGGGTCCGGTCAGCCCCAGCATTTT. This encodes CASGITGSGQPQHF.

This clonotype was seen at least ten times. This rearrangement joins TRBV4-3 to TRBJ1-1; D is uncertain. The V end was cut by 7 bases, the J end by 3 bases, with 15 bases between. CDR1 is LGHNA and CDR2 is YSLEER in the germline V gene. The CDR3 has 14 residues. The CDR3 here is CASKREHQYTEAFF. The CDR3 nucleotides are TGCGCCAGCAAAAGGGAACACCAATACACTGAAGCTTTCTTT.

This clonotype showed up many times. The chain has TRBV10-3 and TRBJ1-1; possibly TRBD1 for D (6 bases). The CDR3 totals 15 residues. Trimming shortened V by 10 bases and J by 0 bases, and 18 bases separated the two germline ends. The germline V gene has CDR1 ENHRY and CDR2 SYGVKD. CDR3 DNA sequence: TGTGCCACCAGAGGGGGGGACGGCATGAACACTGAAGCTTTCTTT. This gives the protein CATRGGDGMNTEAFF.

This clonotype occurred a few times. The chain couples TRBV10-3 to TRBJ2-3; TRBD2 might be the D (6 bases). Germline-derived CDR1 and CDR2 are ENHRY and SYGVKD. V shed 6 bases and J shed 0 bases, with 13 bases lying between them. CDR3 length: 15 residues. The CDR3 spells CAIRERGISTDTQYF. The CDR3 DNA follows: TGTGCCATCAGAGAACGGGGGATCAGCACAGATACGCAGTATTTT.

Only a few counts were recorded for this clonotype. CDR3 DNA sequence: TGTGCCAGCAGCAATGGGAGTCCCTACAATGAGCAGTTCTTC. Residues: CASSNGSPYNEQFF. The chain combines TRBV6-2 or TRBV6-3 with TRBJ2-1, with D possibly being TRBD2 (5 bases). CDR1 is MNHEY, CDR2 SVGEGT, per germline. The CDR3 sequence is 14 residues long. Trimming took 6 bases from V and 2 from J, leaving 11 bases between them.

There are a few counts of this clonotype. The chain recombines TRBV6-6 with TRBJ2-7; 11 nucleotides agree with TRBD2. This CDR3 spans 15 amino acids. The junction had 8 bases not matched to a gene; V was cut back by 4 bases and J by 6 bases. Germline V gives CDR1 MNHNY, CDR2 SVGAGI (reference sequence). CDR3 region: CASSLQTSGDLEQYV. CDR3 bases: TGTGCCAGCAGTTTACAGACTAGCGGGGATCTCGAGCAGTACGTC.

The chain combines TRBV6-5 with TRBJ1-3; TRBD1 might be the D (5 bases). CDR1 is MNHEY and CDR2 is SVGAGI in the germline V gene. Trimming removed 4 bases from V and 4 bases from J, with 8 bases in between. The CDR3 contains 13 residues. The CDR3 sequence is CASSSPGGNTIYF. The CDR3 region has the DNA TGTGCCAGCAGTTCTCCAGGGGGAAACACCATATATTTT.

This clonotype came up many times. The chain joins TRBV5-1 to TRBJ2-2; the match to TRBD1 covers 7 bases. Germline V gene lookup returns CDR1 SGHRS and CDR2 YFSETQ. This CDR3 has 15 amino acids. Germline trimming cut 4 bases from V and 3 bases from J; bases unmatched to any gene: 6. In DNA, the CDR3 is TGCGCCAGCAGCCTGATGACAGGGCACACCGGGGAGCTGTTTTTT. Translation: CASSLMTGHTGELFF.